The sequence of this TCR beta chain was determined in a study of T cell responses to AZD1222 COVID-19 vaccine. Across the study: Both about-4-week and about-12-week second-dose recipients were combined. The study's findings and limits: Mostly white British, mostly female donors; authors suggested clonal diversity may be underestimated. Spike-wide coverage was observed for vaccine-associated CD4 TCRs, with dominant responses at 160-218 and 743-854.

Assay used: immunoSEQ multiplex PCR; TCRdb lists only in-frame clones, some missing. The repertoire holds some 180,000 clones, around 92% seen once, with approximately 1.5% in the top ten. Notes on this clone: Its specificity is not known.

Germline V gene data show CDR1 as SGHTA and CDR2 as FQGTGA. The CDR3 consists of 14 residues. Germline trimming cut 3 bases from V and 3 bases from J; bases unmatched to any gene: 0. Sample: peripheral blood, taken on day 0 of AZD1222 vaccination. V usage is TRBV7-3 and J usage is TRBJ2-3, with TRBD2 matching over 10 bases. This receptor was obtained from an adult in good health. CDR3 protein: CASSLGLATDTQYF. In nucleotides, the CDR3 is TGTGCCAGCAGCTTGGGACTAGCGACAGATACGCAGTATTTT.